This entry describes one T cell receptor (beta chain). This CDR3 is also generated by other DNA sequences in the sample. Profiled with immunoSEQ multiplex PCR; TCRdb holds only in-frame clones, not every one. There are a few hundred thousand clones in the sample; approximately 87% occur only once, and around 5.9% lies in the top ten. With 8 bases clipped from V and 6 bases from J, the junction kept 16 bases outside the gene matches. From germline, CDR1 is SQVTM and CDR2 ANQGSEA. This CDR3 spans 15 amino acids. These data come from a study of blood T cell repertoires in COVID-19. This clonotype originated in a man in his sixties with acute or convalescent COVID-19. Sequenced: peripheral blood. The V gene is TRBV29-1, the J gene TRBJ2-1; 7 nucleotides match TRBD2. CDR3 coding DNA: TGCAGCCATCAAACTCCGGGACTAAGGGGCAATGAGCAGTTCTTC. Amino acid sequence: CSHQTPGLRGNEQFF.